A selection of T cell receptor beta chains follows, all from one sample in a study of CD8 T cells in Susac syndrome. TCRdb re-called the immunoSEQ multiplex PCR reads through MiXCR, storing one row per CDR3 protein. The sample yields 160,000 or so distinct CDR3 sequences, approximately 95% seen once. The specimen was CD4+ T cells from PBMCs. These receptors all come from a human donor with Susac syndrome. CDR3s include the opening cysteine and the closing phenylalanine or tryptophan. D genes are given only for firm matches.

- TRBJ1-1 TRBV14 CASSQDLLAANTEAFF TGTGCCAGCAGCCAAGATCTTCTGGCGGCGAACACTGAAGCTTTCTTT
TRBD1 TRBJ1-1 TRBV18 CASSPRQGGNTEAFF TGTGCCAGCTCGCCGCGACAGGGAGGAAACACTGAAGCTTTCTTT
TRBD1 TRBJ2-7 TRBV25-1 CASSEGQGGYEQYF TGTGCCAGCAGTGAGGGACAGGGGGGCTACGAGCAGTACTTC
- TRBJ1-6 TRBV6-2/TRBV6-3 CASSYSNRYSPLHF TGTGCCAGCAGTTACTCGAACCGATATTCACCCCTCCACTTT
- TRBJ2-1 TRBV7-2 CASSFGILGNEQFF TGTGCCAGCAGCTTTGGCATACTCGGGAATGAGCAGTTCTTC
TRBD1 TRBJ1-5 TRBV6-2/TRBV6-3 CASSPLVLLRGQPQHF TGTGCCAGCAGTCCTCTGGTCCTCCTCAGGGGGCAGCCCCAGCATTTT
- TRBJ2-3 TRBV7-2 CASSKASTSTDTQYF TGTGCCAGCAGTAAAGCCTCCACTAGCACAGATACGCAGTATTTT
- TRBJ2-7 TRBV6-5 CASSPARGAYEQYF TGTGCCAGCAGCCCCGCGCGAGGGGCCTACGAGCAGTACTTC
- TRBJ1-1 TRBV18 CASSPPRRTEAFF TGTGCCAGCTCACCACCGAGGCGGACAGAAGCTTTCTTT
- TRBJ1-1 TRBV3-1 CASGFLGRDTEAFF TGTGCCAGCGGATTTCTAGGTAGGGACACTGAAGCTTTCTTT
- TRBJ2-3 TRBV29-1 CSGRLSTDTQYF TGCAGCGGCCGACTCAGTACAGATACGCAGTATTTT
- TRBJ2-5 TRBV6-2/TRBV6-3 CASSSSQQAWYQETQYF TGTGCCAGCAGTTCCTCACAACAGGCTTGGTACCAAGAGACCCAGTACTTC
TRBD1 TRBJ1-2 TRBV6-5 CASRLGTGNSYGYTF TGTGCCAGCAGACTAGGGACAGGGAACTCCTATGGCTACACCTTC
- TRBJ1-5 TRBV7-9 CASSPPGQGSQPQHF TGTGCCAGCAGCCCACCGGGGCAGGGTTCTCAGCCCCAGCATTTT
TRBD2 TRBJ2-3 TRBV9 CASSAERGAASTDTQYF TGTGCCAGCAGCGCAGAGCGGGGGGCGGCTAGCACAGATACGCAGTATTTT
- TRBJ2-2 TRBV9 CASSVGASSGELFF TGTGCCAGCAGCGTAGGGGCTAGTAGCGGGGAGCTGTTTTTT
TRBD2 TRBJ2-1 TRBV11-2 CASSLGGSGGYNEQFF TGTGCCAGCAGCCTGGGGGGTAGCGGGGGCTACAATGAGCAGTTCTTC
- TRBJ2-3 TRBV20-1 CSAREGGPIDTQYF TGCAGTGCTAGAGAGGGGGGGCCGATAGATACGCAGTATTTT
- TRBJ2-5 TRBV21-1 CATGGNKTQYF TGTGCCACGGGGGGCAACAAGACCCAGTACTTC
- TRBJ2-7 TRBV20-1 CSALLPRGGPSYEQYF TGCAGTGCCCTTCTCCCCCGCGGGGGCCCGTCCTACGAGCAGTACTTC
- TRBJ2-7 TRBV3-1 CASSLSPIAYEQYF TGTGCCAGCAGCCTTTCACCTATCGCCTACGAGCAGTACTTC
TRBD2 TRBJ2-7 TRBV20-1 CSAAGRVYEQYF TGCAGTGCGGCCGGGAGGGTCTACGAGCAGTACTTC
- TRBJ1-2 TRBV5-1 CASSPGVGQYYGYTF TGCGCCAGCAGCCCTGGTGTAGGACAATACTATGGCTACACCTTC
- TRBJ1-3 TRBV4-2 CASSQDLNSGNTIYF TGTGCCAGCAGCCAAGATTTAAACTCTGGAAACACCATATATTTT